Listed here is a single T cell receptor (beta chain). This sample was included in a study of blood T cell repertoires in COVID-19. Study-wide context: Sites in the United States, Italy and Spain provided acute and convalescent COVID-19 samples. PBMCs, B-cell-depleted T cells, or T cells provided the cDNA or gDNA that made up the material.

Germline CDR1 SGDLS, CDR2 YYNGEE. Between the trimmed V and J ends, which lost 3 bases and 2 bases, there was a span of 8 bases. CDR3 length: 14 amino acids. Original analysis: For nucleated cells, counts were estimated from reference gene primer amplification. Measured with immunoSEQ multiplex PCR; TCRdb has only the in-frame clones, and not every one. D and trimming come from the DNA, and the V and J calls and clone size come from that table. The sample includes tens of thousands of clones, 90% seen only once; the top ten take 4% to 6%. The source material was peripheral blood. This receptor was identified in a human donor in a cohort sampled during active COVID-19. The rearrangement uses TRBV9 and TRBJ2-2; D is unresolved. This CDR3 is CASSAPTNTGELFF. In nucleotides, the CDR3 is TGTGCCAGCAGCGCCCCGACAAACACCGGGGAGCTGTTTTTT.